Listed here are 10 T cell receptor beta chains from one sample, sequenced in a study of T cells after yellow fever vaccination. Each CDR3 protein gets one entry after TCRdb re-called the 5' RACE reads with MiXCR. The table lists some 390,000 distinct CDR3 sequences, over 15% of them singletons, with over 15% in the top ten. The material sequenced was PBMCs, taken before the yellow fever booster vaccination. Receptors were obtained from a man younger than 35 who received the YFV17D yellow fever vaccine.

The chain is built from TRBV5-6 and TRBJ2-3; no definite D call. Germline CDR1 SGHDT, CDR2 YYEEEE. V was pared by 6 bases and J by 0 bases, with 11 bases between. This CDR3 is 14 amino acids long. CDR3 coding DNA: TGTGCCAGCACGGATTCACCTAGCACAGATACGCAGTATTTT. It codes for CASTDSPSTDTQYF.

This clonotype was detected only a few times. The chain is built from TRBV5-6 and TRBJ2-5, with D perhaps matching TRBD1 (5 bases). This CDR3 region has 16 residues. CDR1 is SGHDT, CDR2 YYEEEE, per germline. Trimming took off 4 bases at V and 2 bases at J, with 18 bases between the two ends. CDR3 sequence: CASSPWGLLRQETQYF. The CDR3 nucleotides read TGTGCCAGCAGCCCCTGGGGCCTGCTAAGGCAAGAGACCCAGTACTTC.

A few counts support this clonotype. The chain has TRBV6-5 and TRBJ2-7; D might be TRBD2 (6 bases). CDR3 size: 13 residues. Germline V gene data show CDR1 as MNHEY and CDR2 as SVGAGI. The germline V and J ends were trimmed by 5 bases and 2 bases, with 10 bases remaining between them. In DNA, the CDR3 is TGTGCCAGCAGTATGGGAGGTCCCTACGAGCAGTACTTC. As protein: CASSMGGPYEQYF.

This clonotype was observed a few times. The chain joins TRBV7-2 to TRBJ1-3, with a tentative D call TRBD1 (6 bases). Germline V lookup: CDR1 SGHTA, CDR2 FQGNSA. CDR3 length: 14 residues. Trimming removed 5 bases from V and 4 bases from J, with 12 bases in between. The CDR3 coding sequence is TGTGCCAGCAGCCCCGGACAGCGAGGAAACACCATATATTTT. It codes for CASSPGQRGNTIYF.

The genes are TRBV28 and TRBJ2-7; 9 nucleotides align to TRBD2. Per germline, CDR1 MDHEN and CDR2 SYDVKM. The CDR3 has 14 residues. With 7 bases clipped from V and 1 base from J, the junction kept 5 bases outside the gene matches. The CDR3 coding sequence is TGTGCCAGCAAATATAGCGGGAGATCCTACGAGCAGTACTTC. Its translation is CASKYSGRSYEQYF. The variable domain in full, with the rest retrieved from reference TRBV28 and TRBJ2-7, is DVKVTQSSRYLVKRTGEKVFLECVQDMDHENMFWYRQDPGLGLRLIYFSYDVKMKEKGDIPEGYSVSREKKERFSLILESASTNQTSMYLCASKYSGRSYEQYFGPGTRLTVT.

This clonotype was found a few times. The rearrangement links TRBV2 to TRBJ1-2; D is possibly TRBD1 (6 bases). The germline V gene has CDR1 SNHLY and CDR2 FYNNEI. This CDR3 is built from 14 residues. V was cut by 3 bases and J by 2 bases, with 10 bases left in between. As DNA, the CDR3 is TGTGCCAGCAGTGACCAGGGGACCAACTATGGCTACACCTTC. It codes for CASSDQGTNYGYTF. Using reference TRBV2 and TRBJ1-2 for the parts outside the CDR3, the full variable domain is EPEVTQTPSHQVTQMGQEVILRCVPISNHLYFYWYRQILGQKVEFLVSFYNNEISEKSEIFDDQFSVERPDGSNFTLKIRSTKLEDSAMYFCASSDQGTNYGYTFGSGTRLTVV.

This chain joins TRBV7-2 and TRBJ1-6, with a tentative D call TRBD1 (5 bases). Trimming took off 8 bases at V and 10 bases at J, with 15 bases between the two ends. This CDR3 region has 13 residues. Germline V lookup: CDR1 SGHTA, CDR2 FQGNSA. CDR3 region: CASHGGSRSPLHF. The CDR3 nucleotides are TGTGCCAGCCACGGGGGGAGCAGGTCACCCCTCCACTTT. The whole variable domain, filled in from reference TRBV7-2 and TRBJ1-6, reads GAGVSQSPSNKVTEKGKDVELRCDPISGHTALYWYRQSLGQGLEFLIYFQGNSAPDKSGLPSDRFSAERTGGSVSTLTIQRTQQEDSAVYLCASHGGSRSPLHFGNGTRLTVT.

This clonotype was counted many times. The chain couples TRBV29-1 to TRBJ2-1, with D perhaps TRBD2 (7 bases). V was pared by 4 bases and J by 2 bases, with 12 bases between. Per germline, CDR1 SQVTM and CDR2 ANQGSEA. The CDR3 has 14 amino acids. DNA for the CDR3: TGCAGCGTTGCTTGGGGGGGCGCCTACAATGAGCAGTTCTTC. As protein: CSVAWGGAYNEQFF.

The J gene is TRBJ1-2, the V gene TRBV2; D might be TRBD1 (5 bases). Looked up from germline, CDR1 is SNHLY and CDR2 is FYNNEI. CDR3 length: 14 residues. Trimming cost V 7 bases and J 6 bases, with 18 bases left between them. The CDR3: CASIPLFGGDGYTF. For the CDR3, the DNA is TGTGCCAGCATCCCTCTGTTTGGGGGAGATGGCTACACCTTC.

The V gene is TRBV15, the J gene TRBJ2-5; the D is unclear. Trimming left V 0 bases short and J 1 base short, with 3 bases between. In germline, CDR1 is LNHNV, CDR2 YYDKDF (reference sequence). This CDR3 is 13 amino acids long. The CDR3 nucleotides are TGTGCCACCAGCAGAGACAGCCAAGAGACCCAGTACTTC. It encodes CATSRDSQETQYF.